The rows below give T cell receptor beta chains drawn from one sample of a study of cytomegalovirus exposure and HLA in healthy donors. Here immunoSEQ multiplex PCR was the method, and the copy in TCRdb shows in-frame clones only, minus some. The table has 45,000 to 65,000 clones, 93% seen once. The sequencing sample was made of PBMCs. The receptors derive from a woman aged 18 to 35 in good health and CMV-seropositive. The CDR3 runs from the conserved cysteine through the conserved F or W. The D gene is left open where the match is weak. The listing skips clone size in some rows; elsewhere it reads once, few, many or a size class.

J gene,D gene,clone size,V gene,CDR3 DNA,CDR3 protein
TRBJ2-1,TRBD2,-,TRBV10-3,TGTGCCATCAGTGGTTCTAGCGGCGTCTCCTACAATGAGCAGTTCTTC,CAISGSSGVSYNEQFF
TRBJ1-4,-,few,TRBV7-9,TGTGCCAGCAGCCCCCGGACCGGACCGGGGGCAACTAATGAAAAACTGTTTTTT,CASSPRTGPGATNEKLFF
TRBJ2-2,TRBD1,-,TRBV2,TGTGCCAGCGCCGGGGCTCCCTCGGGACAGGGGGCTTTGAACACCGGGGAGCTGTTTTTT,CASAGAPSGQGALNTGELFF
TRBJ2-1,TRBD2,-,TRBV29-1,TGCAGCGTCGGACGGGGGGGAGGGGCTGAGCAGTTCTTC,CSVGRGGGAEQFF
TRBJ1-2,TRBD1,once,TRBV7-2,TGTGCCAGCAGCTATCAGGGGGCTCTCTATGGCTACACCTTC,CASSYQGALYGYTF
TRBJ2-3,TRBD2,-,TRBV2,TGTGCCAGCAGTGGGGGGAGAGGTAGCGGGGGGCGTAGAACAGATACGCAGTATTTT,CASSGGRGSGGRRTDTQYF
TRBJ2-7,-,-,TRBV27,TGTGCCAGCAGTTTCCTTTCTGGCAGGTACGAGCAGTACTTC,CASSFLSGRYEQYF
TRBJ2-2,-,-,TRBV4-1,TGCGCCAGCTCCCCAGGCCTGAACACCGGGGAGCTGTTTTTT,CASSPGLNTGELFF
TRBJ1-1,TRBD1,-,TRBV28,TGTGCCAGCAGTCCCGGACAGGGGGCAACTGAAGCTTTCTTT,CASSPGQGATEAFF
TRBJ2-1,TRBD2,-,TRBV9,TGTGCCAGCAGCGACCTGGGCGGGGGGCCCTACAATGAGCAGTTCTTC,CASSDLGGGPYNEQFF
TRBJ2-7,-,-,TRBV13,TGTGCCAGCAGCACCCGGGACATCCACGAGCAGTACTTC,CASSTRDIHEQYF
TRBJ1-1,-,-,TRBV27,TGTGCCAGCAGTGCCATTATGAGATCAAAAGCTTTCTTT,CASSAIMRSKAFF
TRBJ1-1,-,-,TRBV7-2,TGTGCCAGCAGCCAGGACAGCGTACTTGAAGCTTTCTTT,CASSQDSVLEAFF
TRBJ2-7,-,-,TRBV15,TGTGCCACCAGCAGAGTCGGGGGAAGGGCCAACTACGAGCAGTACTTC,CATSRVGGRANYEQYF
TRBJ2-7,-,-,TRBV7-9,TGTGCCAGCAGCCCCCCGGAGGCCCAAGTCTACGAGCAGTACTTC,CASSPPEAQVYEQYF
TRBJ1-1,TRBD1,-,TRBV19,TGTGCCAGTAGTATTTTCCAGGGGGCAGGAGAAGCTTTCTTT,CASSIFQGAGEAFF
TRBJ1-2,-,-,TRBV6-5,TGTGCCAGCAGCCCCACAGGGCCCTATGGCTACACCTTC,CASSPTGPYGYTF
TRBJ2-1,-,-,TRBV10-3,TGTGCCATCAGTGAGTCAGACTGGCGTAGCTCCTACAATGAGCAGTTCTTC,CAISESDWRSSYNEQFF
TRBJ2-5,TRBD1,-,TRBV6-6,TGTGCCAGCAGTTCAGGGGGCAGCAAAGAGACCCAGTACTTC,CASSSGGSKETQYF
TRBJ2-7,-,-,TRBV4-2,TGTGCCAGCAGCCAAGATCAAGTCAGGATCTCCTACGAGCAGTACTTC,CASSQDQVRISYEQYF
TRBJ2-2,-,few,TRBV28,TGTGCCGGTTCGGGTCTGGACACCGGGGAGCTGTTTTTT,CAGSGLDTGELFF
TRBJ2-1,TRBD1,-,TRBV6-5,TGTGCCAGCAGTTACTCGACAGGGGGGACGGCTGAGCAGTTCTTC,CASSYSTGGTAEQFF
TRBJ2-2,TRBD2,-,TRBV27,TGTGCCAGCAGACAGGCGGGGGCCGGGGAGCTGTTTTTT,CASRQAGAGELFF
TRBJ1-6,TRBD1,-,TRBV19,TGTGCCAGTAGTACGGGCGGCAGGGGGAATTCACCCCTCCACTTT,CASSTGGRGNSPLHF
TRBJ1-6,TRBD1,-,TRBV7-9,TGTGCCAGCAGCCCCCACGAGACAGGGATGGCGTCACCCTTCCACTTT,CASSPHETGMASPFHF
TRBJ2-5,TRBD2,few,TRBV4-1,TGCGCCAGCAGCCCCTCTGGGCGGGGGGCTGTTATTGAGACCCAGTACTTC,CASSPSGRGAVIETQYF
TRBJ2-7,-,-,TRBV5-1,TGCGCCAGCAGCTTGTATCCTTCAAGGGAGGGGGTAGGGTACGAGCAGTACTTC,CASSLYPSREGVGYEQYF
TRBJ2-3,-,-,TRBV7-9,TGTGCCAGCAGCTTAGCCGCGCCAGATACGCAGTATTTT,CASSLAAPDTQYF
TRBJ2-7,TRBD1,-,TRBV7-8,TGTGCCAGCAGCCCCAGGGGGCAAACCTACGAGCAGTACTTC,CASSPRGQTYEQYF